Detailed here is one T cell receptor beta chain. Trimming took off 4 bases at V and 5 bases at J, with 14 bases between the two ends. CDR1 is SEHNR and CDR2 is FQNEAQ in the germline V gene (reference sequence). CDR3 size: 14 residues. This sample stems from a study of blood T cell repertoires in COVID-19. About the study: Spain, Italy and the United States supplied samples that represented acute and convalescent COVID-19. PBMCs, B-cell-depleted T cells, or T cells were the source of the cDNA or gDNA that made up the material.

Per the study methods: Reference gene primer amplification gave nucleated cell count estimates. Libraries were prepared by immunoSEQ multiplex PCR; TCRdb keeps only in-frame clonotypes and omits some of them. Clonal size and the V and J genes are those of that table, whereas D and trimming came from the DNA. The sample includes about 190,000 clones, around 80% of them seen just once. Sequencing used peripheral blood. The V and J genes are TRBV7-9 and TRBJ1-1, with a possible D match to TRBD1 (5 bases). This TCR came from a human donor in a cohort sampled during active COVID-19. CDR3: CASSSSYQGTEAFF. The CDR3 nucleotides read TGTGCCAGCAGCTCATCATACCAGGGTACTGAAGCTTTCTTT.